This entry describes one TCR beta chain. Its antigen is still unknown. Profiling relied on immunoSEQ multiplex PCR, and the TCRdb table lists in-frame clones only, not all of them. The sample has 67,000 or so clones, over 80% seen once. This record belongs to a study of lymphopenia after photon versus proton radiotherapy. Study-wide results and caveats: Only patients who died were analyzed for survival; proton advantage is unproven.

From germline, CDR1 is ENHRY and CDR2 SYGVKD. V shed 6 bases, J shed 7 bases, and the junction held 8 bases outside the gene matches. The CDR3 spans 13 residues. This sequence was found in an elderly man with esophageal cancer. V usage is TRBV10-3 and J usage is TRBJ1-1; the match to TRBD1 covers 7 bases. The specimen comprised peripheral blood, sampled from a patient treated with proton-based radiotherapy. CDR3 nucleotide sequence: TGTGCCATCAGGACGGAGGGGGCTGTTGAAGCTTTCTTT. Translation: CAIRTEGAVEAFF.